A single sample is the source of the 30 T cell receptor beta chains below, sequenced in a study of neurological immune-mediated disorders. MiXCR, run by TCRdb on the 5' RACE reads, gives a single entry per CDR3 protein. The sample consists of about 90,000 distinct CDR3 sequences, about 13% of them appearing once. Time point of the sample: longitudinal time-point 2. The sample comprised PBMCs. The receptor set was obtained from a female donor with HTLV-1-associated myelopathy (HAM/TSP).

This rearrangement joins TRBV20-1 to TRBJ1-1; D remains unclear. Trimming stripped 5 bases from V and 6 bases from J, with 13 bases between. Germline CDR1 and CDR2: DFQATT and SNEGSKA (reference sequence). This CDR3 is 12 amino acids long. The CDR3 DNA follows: TGCAGTGCTCCGACAACGGGGTCTGAAGCTTTCTTT. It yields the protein CSAPTTGSEAFF.

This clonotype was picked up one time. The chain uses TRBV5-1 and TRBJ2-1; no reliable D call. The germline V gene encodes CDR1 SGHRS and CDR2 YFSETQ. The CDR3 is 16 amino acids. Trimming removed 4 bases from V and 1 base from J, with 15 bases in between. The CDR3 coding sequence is TGCGCCAGCAGCCCCACAATTAGGAATTCCTACAATGAGCAGTTCTTC. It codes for CASSPTIRNSYNEQFF.

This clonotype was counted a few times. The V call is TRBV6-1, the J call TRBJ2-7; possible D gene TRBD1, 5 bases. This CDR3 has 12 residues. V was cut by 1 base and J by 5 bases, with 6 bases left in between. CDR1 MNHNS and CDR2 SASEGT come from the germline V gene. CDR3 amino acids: CASSEVGDEQYF. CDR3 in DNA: TGTGCCAGCAGTGAAGTAGGGGACGAGCAGTACTTC.

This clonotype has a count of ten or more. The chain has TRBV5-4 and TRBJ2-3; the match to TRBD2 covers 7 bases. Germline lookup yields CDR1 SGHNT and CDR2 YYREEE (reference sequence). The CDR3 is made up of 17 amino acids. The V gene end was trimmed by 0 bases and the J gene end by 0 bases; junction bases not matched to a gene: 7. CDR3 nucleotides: TGTGCCAGCAGCTTGGACGCGGCGGGGGTGAGCACAGATACGCAGTATTTT. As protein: CASSLDAAGVSTDTQYF.

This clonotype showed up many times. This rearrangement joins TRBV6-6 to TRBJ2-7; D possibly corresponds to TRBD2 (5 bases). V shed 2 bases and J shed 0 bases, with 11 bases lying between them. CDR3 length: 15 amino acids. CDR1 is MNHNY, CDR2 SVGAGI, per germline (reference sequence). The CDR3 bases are TGTGCCAGCAGTTACGAAGCAGGAGGCTCCTACGAGCAGTACTTC. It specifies CASSYEAGGSYEQYF.

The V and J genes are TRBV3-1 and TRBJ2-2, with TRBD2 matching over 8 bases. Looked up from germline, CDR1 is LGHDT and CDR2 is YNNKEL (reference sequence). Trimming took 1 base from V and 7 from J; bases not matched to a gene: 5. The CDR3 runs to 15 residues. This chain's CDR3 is CASSQVGGAVGELFF. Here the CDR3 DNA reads TGTGCCAGCAGCCAAGTCGGGGGGGCCGTCGGGGAGCTGTTTTTT.

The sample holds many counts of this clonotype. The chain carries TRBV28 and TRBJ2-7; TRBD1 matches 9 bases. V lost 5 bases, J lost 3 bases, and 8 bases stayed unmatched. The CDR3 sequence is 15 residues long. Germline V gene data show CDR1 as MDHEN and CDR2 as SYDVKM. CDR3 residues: CASSATGGERYEQYF. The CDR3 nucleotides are TGTGCCAGCAGTGCCACAGGGGGCGAGCGCTACGAGCAGTACTTC.

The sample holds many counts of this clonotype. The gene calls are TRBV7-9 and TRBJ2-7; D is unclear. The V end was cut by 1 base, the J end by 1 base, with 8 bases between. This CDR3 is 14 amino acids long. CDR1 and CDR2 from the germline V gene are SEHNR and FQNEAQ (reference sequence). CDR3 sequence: CASSLDGTSYEQYF. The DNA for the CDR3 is TGTGCCAGCAGCTTAGACGGCACATCCTACGAGCAGTACTTC.

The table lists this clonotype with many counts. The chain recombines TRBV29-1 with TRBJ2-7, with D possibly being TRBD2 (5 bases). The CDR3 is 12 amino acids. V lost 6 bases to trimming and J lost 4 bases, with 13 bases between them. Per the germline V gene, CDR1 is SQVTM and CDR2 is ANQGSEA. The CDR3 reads CSVAIREYEQYF. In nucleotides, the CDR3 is TGCAGCGTCGCCATTAGGGAGTACGAGCAGTACTTC.

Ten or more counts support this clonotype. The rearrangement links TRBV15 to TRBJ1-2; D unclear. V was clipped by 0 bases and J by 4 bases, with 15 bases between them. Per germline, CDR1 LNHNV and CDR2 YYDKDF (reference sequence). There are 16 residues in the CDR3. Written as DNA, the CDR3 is TGTGCCACCAGCAGAGAAGGGATCCGTCCTCTCTATGGCTACACCTTC. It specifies CATSREGIRPLYGYTF.

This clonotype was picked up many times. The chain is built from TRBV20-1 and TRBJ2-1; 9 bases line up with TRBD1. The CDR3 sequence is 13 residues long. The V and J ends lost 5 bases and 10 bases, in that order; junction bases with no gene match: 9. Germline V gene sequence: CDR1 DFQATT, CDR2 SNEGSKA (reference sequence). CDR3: CSAPGQGPWEQFF. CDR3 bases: TGCAGTGCTCCGGGACAGGGCCCCTGGGAGCAGTTCTTC.

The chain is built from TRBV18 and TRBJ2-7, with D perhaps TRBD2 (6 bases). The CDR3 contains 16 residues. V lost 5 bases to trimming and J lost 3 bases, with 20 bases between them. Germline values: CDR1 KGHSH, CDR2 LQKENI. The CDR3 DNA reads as TGTGCCAGCTCAAAGATGTCGAAGGAGGGCTACTACGAGCAGTACTTC. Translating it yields CASSKMSKEGYYEQYF.

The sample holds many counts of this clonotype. CDR3 residues: CASSRHRGPEPTDTQYF. CDR3 DNA sequence: TGTGCCAGCAGTCGACACCGGGGACCCGAGCCCACAGATACGCAGTATTTT. This chain uses TRBV27 with TRBJ2-3; possibly TRBD1 or TRBD2 for D (5 bases each). Germline CDR1 is MNHEY and CDR2 is SMNVEV (reference sequence). The CDR3 runs to 17 residues. The germline V and J ends were trimmed by 5 bases and 2 bases, with 20 bases remaining between them.

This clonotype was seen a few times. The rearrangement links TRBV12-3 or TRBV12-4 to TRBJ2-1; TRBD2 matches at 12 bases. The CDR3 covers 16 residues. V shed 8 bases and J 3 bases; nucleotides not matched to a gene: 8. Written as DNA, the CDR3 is TGTGCCAGCGGGCTAGCGGGGGGGCTTCGCTACAATGAGCAGTTCTTC. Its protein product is CASGLAGGLRYNEQFF.

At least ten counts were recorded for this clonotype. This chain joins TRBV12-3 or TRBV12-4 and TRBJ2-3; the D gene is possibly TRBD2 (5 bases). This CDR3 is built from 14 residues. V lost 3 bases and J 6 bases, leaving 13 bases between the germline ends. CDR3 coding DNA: TGTGCCAGCAGTTTTAAGCGGCTAACGGATACGCAGTATTTT. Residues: CASSFKRLTDTQYF.

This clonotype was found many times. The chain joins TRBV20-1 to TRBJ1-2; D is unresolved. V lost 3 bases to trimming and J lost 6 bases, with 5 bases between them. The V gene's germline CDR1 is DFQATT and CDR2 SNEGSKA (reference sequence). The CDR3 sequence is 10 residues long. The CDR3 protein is CSASSNGYTF. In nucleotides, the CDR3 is TGCAGTGCTAGTTCGAATGGCTACACCTTC.

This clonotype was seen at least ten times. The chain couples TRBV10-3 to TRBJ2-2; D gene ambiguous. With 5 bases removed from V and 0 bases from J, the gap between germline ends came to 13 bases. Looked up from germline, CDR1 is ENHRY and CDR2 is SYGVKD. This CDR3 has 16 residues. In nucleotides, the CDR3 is TGTGCCATCAGTCTAGGCGACGTATCGAACACCGGGGAGCTGTTTTTT. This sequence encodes CAISLGDVSNTGELFF.

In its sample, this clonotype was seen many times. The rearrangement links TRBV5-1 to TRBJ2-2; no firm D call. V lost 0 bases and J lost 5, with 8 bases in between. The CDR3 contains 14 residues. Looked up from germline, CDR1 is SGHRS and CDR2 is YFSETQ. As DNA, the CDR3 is TGCGCCAGCAGCTTGGCCACCCGAACCGGGGAGCTGTTTTTT. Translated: CASSLATRTGELFF.

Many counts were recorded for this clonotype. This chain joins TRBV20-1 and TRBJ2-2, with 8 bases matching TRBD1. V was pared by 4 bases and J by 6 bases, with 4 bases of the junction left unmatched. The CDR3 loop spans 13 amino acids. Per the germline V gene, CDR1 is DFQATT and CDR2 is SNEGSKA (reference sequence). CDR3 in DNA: TGCAGTGCTACGAAGACAGGGGCCGGGGAGCTGTTTTTT. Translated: CSATKTGAGELFF.

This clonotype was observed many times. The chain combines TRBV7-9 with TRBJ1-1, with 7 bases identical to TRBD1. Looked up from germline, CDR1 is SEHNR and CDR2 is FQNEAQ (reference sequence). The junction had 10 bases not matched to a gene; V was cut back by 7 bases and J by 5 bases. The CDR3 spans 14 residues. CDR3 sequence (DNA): TGTGCCAGCATCGAGGACAGGAAGATTACTGAAGCTTTCTTT. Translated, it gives CASIEDRKITEAFF.

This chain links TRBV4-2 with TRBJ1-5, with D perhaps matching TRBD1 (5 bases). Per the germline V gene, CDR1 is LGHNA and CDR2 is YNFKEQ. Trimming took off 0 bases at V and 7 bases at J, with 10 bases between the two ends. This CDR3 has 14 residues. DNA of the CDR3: TGTGCCAGCAGCCAAGATCGGGGGGAACAGCCCCAGCATTTT. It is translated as CASSQDRGEQPQHF.

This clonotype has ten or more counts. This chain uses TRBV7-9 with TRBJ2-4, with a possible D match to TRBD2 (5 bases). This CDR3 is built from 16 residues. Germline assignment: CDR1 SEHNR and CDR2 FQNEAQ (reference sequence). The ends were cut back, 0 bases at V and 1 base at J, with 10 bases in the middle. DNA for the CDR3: TGTGCCAGCAGCTTAGCTTGGGAGTCGGCCAAAAACATTCAGTACTTC. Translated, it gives CASSLAWESAKNIQYF. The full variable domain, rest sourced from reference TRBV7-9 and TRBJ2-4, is DTGVSQNPRHKITKRGQNVTFRCDPISEHNRLYWYRQTLGQGPEFLTYFQNEAQLEKSRLLSDRFSAERPKGSFSTLEIQRTEQGDSAMYLCASSLAWESAKNIQYFGAGTRLSVL.

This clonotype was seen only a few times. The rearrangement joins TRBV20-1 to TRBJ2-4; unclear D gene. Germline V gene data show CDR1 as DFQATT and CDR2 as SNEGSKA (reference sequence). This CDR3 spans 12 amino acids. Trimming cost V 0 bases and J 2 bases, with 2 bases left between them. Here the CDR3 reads CSARDTKNIQYF. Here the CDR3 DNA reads TGCAGTGCTAGAGATACCAAAAACATTCAGTACTTC.

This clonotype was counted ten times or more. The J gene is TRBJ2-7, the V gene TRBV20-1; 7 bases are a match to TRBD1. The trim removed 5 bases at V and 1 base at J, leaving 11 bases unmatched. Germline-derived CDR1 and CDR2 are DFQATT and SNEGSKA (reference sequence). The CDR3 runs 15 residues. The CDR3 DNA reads TGCAGTGCTGAAACGAGGGGGCCGGGTTCCTACGAGCAGTACTTC. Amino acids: CSAETRGPGSYEQYF.

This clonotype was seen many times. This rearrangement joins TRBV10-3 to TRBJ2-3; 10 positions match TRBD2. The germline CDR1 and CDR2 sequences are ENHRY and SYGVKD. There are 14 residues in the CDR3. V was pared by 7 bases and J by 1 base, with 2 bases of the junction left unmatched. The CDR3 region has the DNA TGTGCCATCACGGGGACTAGCGGCACAGATACGCAGTATTTT. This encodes CAITGTSGTDTQYF.

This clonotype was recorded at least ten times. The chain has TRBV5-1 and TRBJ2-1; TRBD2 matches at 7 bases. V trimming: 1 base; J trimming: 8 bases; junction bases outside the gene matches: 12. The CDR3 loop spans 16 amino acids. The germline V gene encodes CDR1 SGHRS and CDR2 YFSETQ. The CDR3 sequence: CASSLLGGEKVDEQFF. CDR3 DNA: TGCGCCAGCAGCTTGTTGGGAGGGGAAAAGGTCGATGAGCAGTTCTTC.

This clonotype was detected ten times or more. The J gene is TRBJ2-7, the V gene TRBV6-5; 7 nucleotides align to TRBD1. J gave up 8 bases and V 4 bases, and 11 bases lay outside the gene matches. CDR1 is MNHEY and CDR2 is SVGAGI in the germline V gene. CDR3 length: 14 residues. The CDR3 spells CASSFRDSRAQQYF. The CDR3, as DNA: TGTGCCAGCAGTTTCCGGGACAGCAGAGCGCAGCAGTACTTC.

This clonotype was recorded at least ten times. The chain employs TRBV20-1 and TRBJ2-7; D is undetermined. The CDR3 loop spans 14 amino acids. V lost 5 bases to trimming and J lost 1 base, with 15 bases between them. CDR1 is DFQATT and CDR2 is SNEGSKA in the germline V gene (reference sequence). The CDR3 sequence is CSAPNTLGSYEQYF. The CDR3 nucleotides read TGCAGTGCTCCTAACACACTTGGGTCCTACGAGCAGTACTTC.

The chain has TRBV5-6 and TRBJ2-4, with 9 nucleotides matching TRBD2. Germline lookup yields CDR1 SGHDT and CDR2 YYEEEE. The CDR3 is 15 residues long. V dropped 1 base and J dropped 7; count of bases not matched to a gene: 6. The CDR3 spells CASSLRFAGGNIQYF. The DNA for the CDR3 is TGTGCCAGCAGCTTGCGTTTCGCGGGGGGGAACATTCAGTACTTC.

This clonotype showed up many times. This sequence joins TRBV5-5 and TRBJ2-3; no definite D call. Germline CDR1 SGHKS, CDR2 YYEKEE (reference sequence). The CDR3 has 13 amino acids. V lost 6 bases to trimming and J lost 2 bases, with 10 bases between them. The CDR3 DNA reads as TGTGCCAGCACCGGACGTTTCACAGATACGCAGTATTTT. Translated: CASTGRFTDTQYF.